The following is a TCR beta chain sequence with its context. These data come from a study of blood T cell repertoires in COVID-19. Study-wide context: The United States, Italy and Spain supplied acute and convalescent COVID-19 samples. PBMCs, B-cell-depleted T cells, or T cells provided the cDNA or gDNA that made up the material.

With 10 bases clipped from V and 5 bases from J, the junction kept 12 bases outside the gene matches. This CDR3 has 14 amino acids. Germline CDR1 reads ENHRY; CDR2 reads SYGVKD. Authors' analysis steps: Quantification of nucleated cells was approximated via reference gene primer amplification. Only in-frame clones appear in the TCRdb table, and some are missing; sequencing was by immunoSEQ multiplex PCR. D and trimming were read from the DNA, whereas the V and J calls and clone size are those reported in that table. The table lists 90,000 or so clones, 81% of them singletons. The TCR sequence derives from a man older than 75 with active or convalescent COVID-19. The chain recombines TRBV10-3 with TRBJ1-1; TRBD1 agrees at 8 bases. Source material: peripheral blood. CDR3 nucleotides: TGTGCCACCCTCACCCCAGGGGGCTTTACTGAAGCTTTCTTT. It translates to CATLTPGGFTEAFF.